The source of this T cell receptor (beta chain) is a study of blood T cell repertoires in COVID-19. About the study: Samples taken during acute and convalescent COVID-19 were collected in the United States, Italy and Spain. T cells, B-cell-depleted T cells, or PBMCs supplied cDNA or gDNA.

Enrollees, roughly 18 to 90 years old, lived in 24 US areas. As processed by the authors: Amplified reference gene primers provided the basis for estimating nucleated cell counts. Clones were read by immunoSEQ multiplex PCR, and TCRdb kept only the in-frame ones, dropping some. For V, J and clone size, that table is used; D and trimming come from the DNA. The top ten hold more than 1% of the sample, which has 260,000 or so clones, approximately 89% seen once. This TCR was sampled from a woman in her forties with acute COVID-19. The material sequenced was PBMCs or T cells enriched from blood (not recorded which).

CDR3 bases: TGTGCCAGCAGCCCCGAGGGTGCAACTAATGAAAAACTGTTTTTT. It is translated as CASSPEGATNEKLFF. The rearrangement links TRBV7-9 to TRBJ1-4; unclear D gene. This CDR3 spans 15 amino acids. The V end was cut by 5 bases, the J end by 0 bases, with 10 bases between. Germline V gene sequence: CDR1 SEHNR, CDR2 FQNEAQ (reference sequence).